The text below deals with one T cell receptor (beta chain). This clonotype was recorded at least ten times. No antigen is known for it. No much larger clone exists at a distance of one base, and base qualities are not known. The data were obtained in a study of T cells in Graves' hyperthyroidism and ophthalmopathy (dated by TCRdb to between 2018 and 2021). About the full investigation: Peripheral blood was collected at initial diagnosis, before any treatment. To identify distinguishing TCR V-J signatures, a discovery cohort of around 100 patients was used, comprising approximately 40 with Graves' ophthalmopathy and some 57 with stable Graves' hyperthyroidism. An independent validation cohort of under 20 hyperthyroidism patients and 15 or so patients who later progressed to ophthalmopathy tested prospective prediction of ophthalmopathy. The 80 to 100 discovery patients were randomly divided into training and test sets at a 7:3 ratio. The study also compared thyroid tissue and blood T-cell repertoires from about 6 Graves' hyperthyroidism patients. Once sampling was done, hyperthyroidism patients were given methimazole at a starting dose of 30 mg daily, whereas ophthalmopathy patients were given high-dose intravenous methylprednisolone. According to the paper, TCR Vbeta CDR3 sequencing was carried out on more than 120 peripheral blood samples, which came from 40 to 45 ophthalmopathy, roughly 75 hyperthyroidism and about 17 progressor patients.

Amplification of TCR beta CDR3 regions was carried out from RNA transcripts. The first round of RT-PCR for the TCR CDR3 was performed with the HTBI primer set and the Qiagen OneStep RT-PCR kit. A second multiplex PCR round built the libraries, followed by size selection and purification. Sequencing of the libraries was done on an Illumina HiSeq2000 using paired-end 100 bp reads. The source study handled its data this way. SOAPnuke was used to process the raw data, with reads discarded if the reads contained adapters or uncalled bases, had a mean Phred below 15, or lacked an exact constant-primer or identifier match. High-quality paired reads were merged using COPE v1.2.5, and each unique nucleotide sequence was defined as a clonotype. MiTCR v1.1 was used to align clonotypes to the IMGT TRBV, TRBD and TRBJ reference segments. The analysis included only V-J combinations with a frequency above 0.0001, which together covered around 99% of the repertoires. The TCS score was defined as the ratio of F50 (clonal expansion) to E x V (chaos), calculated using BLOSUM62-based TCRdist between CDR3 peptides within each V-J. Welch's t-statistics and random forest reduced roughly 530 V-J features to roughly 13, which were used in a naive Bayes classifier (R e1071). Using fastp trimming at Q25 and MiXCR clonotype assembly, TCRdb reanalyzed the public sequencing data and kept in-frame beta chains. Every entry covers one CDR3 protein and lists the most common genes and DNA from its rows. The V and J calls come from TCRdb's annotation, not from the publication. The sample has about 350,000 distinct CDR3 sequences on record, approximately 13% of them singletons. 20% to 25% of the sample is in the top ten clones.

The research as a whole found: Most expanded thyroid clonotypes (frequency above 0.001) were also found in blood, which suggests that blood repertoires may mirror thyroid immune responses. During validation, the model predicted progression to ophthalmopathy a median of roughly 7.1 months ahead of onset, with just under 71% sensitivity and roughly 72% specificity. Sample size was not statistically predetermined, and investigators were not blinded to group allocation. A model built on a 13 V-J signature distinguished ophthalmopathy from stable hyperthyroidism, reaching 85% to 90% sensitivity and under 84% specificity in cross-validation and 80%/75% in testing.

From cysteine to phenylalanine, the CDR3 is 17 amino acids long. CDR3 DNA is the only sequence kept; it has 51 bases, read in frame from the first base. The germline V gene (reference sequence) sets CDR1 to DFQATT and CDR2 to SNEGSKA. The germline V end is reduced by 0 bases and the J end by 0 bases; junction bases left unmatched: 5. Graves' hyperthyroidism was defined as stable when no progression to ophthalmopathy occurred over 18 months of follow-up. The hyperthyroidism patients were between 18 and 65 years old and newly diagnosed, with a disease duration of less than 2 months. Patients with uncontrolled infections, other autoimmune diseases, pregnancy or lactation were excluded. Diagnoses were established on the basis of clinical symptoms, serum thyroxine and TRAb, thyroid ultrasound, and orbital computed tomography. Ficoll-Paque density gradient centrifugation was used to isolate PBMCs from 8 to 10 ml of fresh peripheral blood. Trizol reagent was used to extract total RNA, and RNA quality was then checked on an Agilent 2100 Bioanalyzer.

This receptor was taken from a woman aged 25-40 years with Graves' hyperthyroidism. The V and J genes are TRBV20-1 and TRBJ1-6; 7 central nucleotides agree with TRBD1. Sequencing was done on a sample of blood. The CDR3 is CSARDGDSSSYNSPLHF. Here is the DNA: TGCAGTGCTAGAGATGGGGACAGCAGCTCCTATAATTCACCCCTCCACTTT.